Here is one T cell receptor (beta chain) with its context. Antigen unknown. This sample stems from a study of T cells in Graves' hyperthyroidism and ophthalmopathy. Study context: Blood was drawn when the patient was first diagnosed and still untreated.

Each person with ophthalmopathy scored at least 3 on the Clinical Activity Score, reached NOSPECS grade 4 or higher, and had been ill under 3 months. Study-level points and caveats: Prediction of ophthalmopathy progression came a median around 7.1 months pre-onset. Blood shared most expanded thyroid clonotypes above 0.001.

Amplified regions were TCR beta CDR3 sequences from RNA transcripts. First-round RT-PCR of the TCR CDR3 relied on the HTBI primer set. TCRdb reprocessed the multiplex PCR reads via MiXCR and lists one record per CDR3 protein. The sample carries 220,000 or so distinct CDR3 sequences, less than 20% recorded once. The germline CDR1 and CDR2 sequences are SGHAT and FQNNGV. CDR3 length: 16 residues. Trimming at V came to 5 bases and at J to 4 bases, leaving 6 bases not matched to a gene. The source material was blood. The chain links TRBV11-2 to TRBJ2-3; 13 bases are a match to TRBD2. The sequence was collected from a woman aged 18-29 years with Graves' ophthalmopathy. In DNA, the CDR3 is TGTGCCAGCAGCCAACTAGCGGGGGGGCAGGCAGATACGCAGTATTTT. Translated, it gives CASSQLAGGQADTQYF.